This T cell receptor (beta chain) was captured in a study of blood T cell repertoires in COVID-19. In the study overall: The United States, Italy and Spain provided the acute and convalescent COVID-19 samples.

The germline V gene has CDR1 SGHNT and CDR2 YYREEE (reference sequence). J gave up 0 bases and V 4 bases, and 3 bases lay outside the gene matches. The length of the CDR3 is 14 residues. Cohorts were assigned according to the clinical history that participants reported. In the authors' methods: From reference gene primer amplification, estimates of nucleated cell counts were derived. Libraries were prepared by immunoSEQ multiplex PCR; TCRdb keeps only in-frame clonotypes and omits some of them. The V and J calls and clone size come from that table; D and trimming were worked out from the DNA. The sample yields about 220,000 clones, around 85% seen once.

J is TRBJ1-2 and V is TRBV5-4, with 7 bases fitting TRBD1. This clonotype was obtained from a woman aged 35 to 49 with acute COVID-19. The sample consisted of PBMCs or T cells enriched from blood (not recorded which). CDR3 sequence: CASSEGTANYGYTF. DNA of the CDR3: TGTGCCAGCAGCGAGGGGACAGCTAACTATGGCTACACCTTC. Using reference TRBV5-4 and TRBJ1-2 for the parts outside the CDR3, the full variable domain is ETGVTQSPTHLIKTRGQQVTLRCSSQSGHNTVSWYQQALGQGPQFIFQYYREEENGRGNFPPRFSGLQFPNYSSELNVNALELDDSALYLCASSEGTANYGYTFGSGTRLTVV.